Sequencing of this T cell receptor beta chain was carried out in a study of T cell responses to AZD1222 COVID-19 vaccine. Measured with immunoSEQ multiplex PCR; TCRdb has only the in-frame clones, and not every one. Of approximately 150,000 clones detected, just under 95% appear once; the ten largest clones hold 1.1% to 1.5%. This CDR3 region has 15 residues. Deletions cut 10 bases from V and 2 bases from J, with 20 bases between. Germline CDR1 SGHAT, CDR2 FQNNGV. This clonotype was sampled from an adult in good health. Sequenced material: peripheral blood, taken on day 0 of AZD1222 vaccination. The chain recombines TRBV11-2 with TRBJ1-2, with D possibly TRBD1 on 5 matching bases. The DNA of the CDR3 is TGTGCCACCCCATGGGGCACCGAAGGAAACTATGGCTACACCTTC. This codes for CATPWGTEGNYGYTF.